This is a list of T cell receptor beta chains from one sample in a study of T cells after yellow fever vaccination. One entry per CDR3 protein results from TCRdb running MiXCR on the 5' RACE reads. The sample comprises some 300,000 distinct CDR3 sequences, around 8.1% of which are singletons, and 15% to 20% rests with the top ten. Sequencing was performed on PBMCs, taken 35 to 50 days after the first yellow fever vaccination. The source is a man between 18 and 35 years old who received the YFV17D yellow fever vaccine. Each CDR3 is given with its conserved first and last residue. A D gene is named only where the DNA matches it firmly. The size entry is marked missing in some rows and otherwise reads once, few, many or a size class.

d_call | cdr3_length | j_call | v_call | clone_size | cdr3_aa | cdr3_nt
TRBD2 | 16 | TRBJ2-1 | TRBV6-2/TRBV6-3 | - | CASSYPTSGSYNEQFF | TGTGCCAGCAGTTACCCGACTAGCGGTAGCTACAATGAGCAGTTCTTC
TRBD1 | 18 | TRBJ2-2 | TRBV12-3/TRBV12-4 | few | CASNNRTGGSANTGELFF | TGTGCCAGCAATAATCGGACAGGGGGCTCAGCGAACACCGGGGAGCTGTTTTTT
- | 14 | TRBJ2-7 | TRBV6-2/TRBV6-3 | few | CASSYPPGRREQYF | TGTGCCAGCAGTTACCCCCCGGGGCGGCGCGAGCAGTACTTC
- | 15 | TRBJ1-3 | TRBV5-1 | - | CASSWDGSSGNTIYF | TGCGCCAGCAGCTGGGACGGGAGCTCTGGAAACACCATATATTTT
- | 12 | TRBJ2-3 | TRBV5-1 | many | CASSSYTDTQYF | TGTGCCAGCAGCTCCTACACAGATACGCAGTATTTT
- | 14 | TRBJ1-6 | TRBV5-4 | - | CASSFTLVGAPLHF | TGTGCCAGCAGCTTTACCCTCGTTGGGGCACCCCTCCACTTT
TRBD2 | 14 | TRBJ2-1 | TRBV7-9 | few | CASIPGGSYNEQFF | TGTGCCAGCATCCCGGGGGGGTCCTACAATGAGCAGTTCTTC
- | 13 | TRBJ1-2 | TRBV7-8 | - | CASSLWKIYGYTF | TGTGCCAGCAGCTTATGGAAGATCTATGGCTACACCTTC
- | 14 | TRBJ1-1 | TRBV5-4 | few | CASSLAQEYTEAFF | TGTGCCAGCAGCTTGGCCCAGGAGTACACTGAAGCTTTCTTT
- | 14 | TRBJ2-5 | TRBV7-9 | many | CASSLNGLRETQYF | TGTGCCAGCAGCTTAAACGGTTTGAGGGAGACCCAGTACTTC
TRBD2 | 16 | TRBJ2-7 | TRBV7-2 | medium-sized | CASSQGTSGSSYEQYF | TGTGCCAGCAGCCAAGGGACTAGCGGGAGCTCCTACGAGCAGTACTTC
- | 14 | TRBJ2-3 | TRBV19 | - | CASSLQSLTDTQYF | TGTGCCAGTAGCCTACAGAGCCTCACAGATACGCAGTATTTT
TRBD1 | 18 | TRBJ1-1 | TRBV5-1 | few | CASSSVDRGIRLYTEAFF | TGCGCCAGCAGCTCAGTGGACAGGGGGATCAGGTTATACACTGAAGCTTTCTTT
- | 12 | TRBJ2-5 | TRBV20-1 | - | CSALVGGETQYF | TGCAGTGCCCTGGTCGGGGGAGAGACCCAGTACTTC
TRBD1 | 17 | TRBJ1-1 | TRBV7-6 | few | CASSLRGQGKGNTEAFF | TGTGCCAGCAGCTTAAGGGGACAGGGTAAAGGGAACACTGAAGCTTTCTTT
- | 17 | TRBJ2-1 | TRBV5-1 | - | CASSPPLAAISYNEQFF | TGCGCCAGCAGCCCCCCACTAGCCGCTATCTCCTACAATGAGCAGTTCTTC
- | 15 | TRBJ2-6 | TRBV11-2 | few | CASSFQVWGANVLTF | TGTGCCAGCAGCTTTCAAGTCTGGGGGGCCAACGTCCTGACTTTC
TRBD1 | 14 | TRBJ2-7 | TRBV7-9 | - | CASIPGQGLWEQYF | TGTGCCAGCATTCCGGGACAGGGGTTGTGGGAGCAGTACTTC
TRBD1 | 17 | TRBJ1-6 | TRBV7-9 | once | CASSLARDSDTNSPLHF | TGTGCCAGCAGCTTAGCGCGGGACAGTGATACCAATTCACCCCTCCACTTT
TRBD2 | 13 | TRBJ2-2 | TRBV20-1 | - | CSATGLAPGELFF | TGCAGTGCTACAGGACTAGCCCCCGGGGAGCTGTTTTTT
TRBD1 | 14 | TRBJ1-2 | TRBV5-1 | - | CASGLTGAVGGYTF | TGCGCCAGCGGCTTGACAGGGGCTGTCGGGGGCTACACCTTC
TRBD2 | 16 | TRBJ2-5 | TRBV24-1 | - | CATSDFAGGTSETQYF | TGTGCCACCAGTGATTTTGCGGGGGGGACTTCTGAGACCCAGTACTTC
- | 13 | TRBJ1-2 | TRBV5-1 | few | CASSLSGTYGYTF | TGCGCCAGCAGCTTGTCCGGTACTTATGGCTACACCTTC
- | 14 | TRBJ2-3 | TRBV20-1 | - | CSAITSGSTDTQYF | TGCAGTGCTATAACCAGCGGTTCCACAGATACGCAGTATTTT
- | 14 | TRBJ1-5 | TRBV20-1 | once | CCAGKAPSDQPQHF | TGCTGTGCAGGTAAAGCGCCAAGTGATCAGCCCCAGCATTTT
- | 13 | TRBJ2-5 | TRBV12-3/TRBV12-4 | - | CASTPNGVETQYF | TGTGCCAGCACTCCCAACGGGGTCGAGACCCAGTACTTC
TRBD1 | 14 | TRBJ2-2 | TRBV27 | - | CASSRTGHAGELFF | TGTGCCAGCTCCAGGACAGGGCACGCCGGGGAGCTGTTTTTT
- | 16 | TRBJ2-3 | TRBV5-1 | - | CASSLPTGGPPDTQYF | TGCGCCAGCAGCTTGCCGACTGGGGGGCCCCCAGATACGCAGTATTTT
- | 14 | TRBJ2-5 | TRBV7-2 | - | CASSFGGFQETQYF | TGTGCCAGCAGCTTCGGAGGGTTCCAAGAGACCCAGTACTTC
- | 15 | TRBJ1-1 | TRBV4-1 | many | CASSQDLGMNTEAFF | TGCGCCAGCAGCCAAGATTTGGGGATGAACACTGAAGCTTTCTTT
- | 14 | TRBJ2-3 | TRBV5-1 | few | CASSSDSYTDTQYF | TGCGCCAGCAGCTCGGACTCGTACACAGATACGCAGTATTTT
- | 12 | TRBJ1-2 | TRBV20-1 | few | CSAPPGRSGYTF | TGCAGTGCCCCGCCGGGAAGGTCTGGCTACACCTTC
TRBD1 | 15 | TRBJ2-1 | TRBV5-1 | few | CASSLDGQGEDEQFF | TGCGCCAGCAGCTTGGACGGACAGGGGGAGGATGAGCAGTTCTTC
- | 16 | TRBJ2-4 | TRBV5-1 | many | CASSFGTPLAKNIQYF | TGCGCCAGCAGCTTTGGGACGCCTCTAGCCAAAAACATTCAGTACTTC
TRBD1 | 16 | TRBJ1-3 | TRBV5-1 | few | CASIGGRQTDGNTIYF | TGCGCCAGCATAGGGGGCCGTCAAACTGATGGAAACACCATATATTTT
- | 14 | TRBJ2-6 | TRBV5-1 | - | CASSLAPGANVLTF | TGCGCCAGCAGCTTGGCCCCTGGGGCCAACGTCCTGACTTTC
- | 16 | TRBJ1-3 | TRBV27 | few | CASSPHRAFTGNTIYF | TGTGCCAGCAGTCCCCACAGGGCATTTACGGGAAACACCATATATTTT
- | 12 | TRBJ2-1 | TRBV11-2 | - | CASSLTAGEQFF | TGTGCCAGCAGCTTAACTGCAGGTGAGCAGTTCTTC
TRBD2 | 17 | TRBJ2-5 | TRBV20-1 | - | CSARAPGRARVRETQYF | TGCAGTGCTAGAGCCCCTGGGAGGGCGCGCGTACGAGAGACCCAGTACTTC
- | 15 | TRBJ2-5 | TRBV28 | many | CASSPSPGIQETQYF | TGTGCCAGCAGTCCCTCGCCCGGGATTCAAGAGACCCAGTACTTC
TRBD1 | 14 | TRBJ2-4 | TRBV20-1 | - | CSARSPGQGNIQYF | TGCAGTGCTAGATCCCCGGGACAGGGAAACATTCAGTACTTC
- | 14 | TRBJ1-2 | TRBV12-3/TRBV12-4 | few | CASSKAGQNYGYTF | TGTGCCAGCTCAAAGGCAGGACAGAATTATGGCTACACCTTC